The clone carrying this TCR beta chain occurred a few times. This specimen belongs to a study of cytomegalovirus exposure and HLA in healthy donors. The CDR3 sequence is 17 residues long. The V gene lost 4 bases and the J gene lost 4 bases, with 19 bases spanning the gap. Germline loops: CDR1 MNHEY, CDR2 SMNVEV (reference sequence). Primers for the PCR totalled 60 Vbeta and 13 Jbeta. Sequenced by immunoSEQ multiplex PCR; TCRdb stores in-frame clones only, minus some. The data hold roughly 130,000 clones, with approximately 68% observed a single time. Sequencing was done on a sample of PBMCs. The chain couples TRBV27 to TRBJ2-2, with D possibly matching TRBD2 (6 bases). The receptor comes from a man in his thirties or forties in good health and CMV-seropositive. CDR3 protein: CASSSPLAYLSTGELFF. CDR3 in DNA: TGTGCCAGCAGTTCGCCCCTAGCGTATCTGAGCACCGGGGAGCTGTTTTTT.